This T cell receptor (beta chain) is drawn from a study of blood T cell repertoires in COVID-19 (dated by TCRdb to 2018 to 2021). For the wider study: Collaborator samples came from the United States, Italy and Spain and covered acute and convalescent phases of COVID-19. The material from the prospective study consisted of cDNA or gDNA derived from T cells, B-cell-depleted T cells, or PBMCs. Subjects who had been exposed to COVID-19, were actively infected with it, or had recovered from it provided the deeply sampled blood TCRbeta repertoires that made up the dataset. The repertoires were released in a freely available public database meant as a resource for research on the immune response to SARS-CoV-2. The samples were drawn from the first 160 participants of the ongoing ImmuneRACE study and from some 1,300 subjects provided by 6 global collaborators. Nearly every sample came with metadata listing a de-identified subject ID, COVID-19 status, age in years and sex. Where available, HLA class I and class II types were obtained from metadata supplied by the sample provider rather than from assay-based typing.

Measured from the cysteine to the phenylalanine, the CDR3 is 16 residues long. The kept DNA is CDR3 alone, 48 bases in frame from the first base. Reading the germline V gene gives CDR1 KGHDR and CDR2 SFDVKD. Clipping removes 4 bases from V and 1 base from J, with 8 as the unmatched junction base count. Participants in the prospective study were aged 18 to 89 years, lived in under 30 United States geographic areas, and enrolled through a virtual design. To assign participants to cohorts, the prospective study relied on clinical history that participants themselves reported in a screening survey and a study questionnaire. Recovered participants in ImmuneRACE Cohort 3 were defined by two consecutive negative NP/OP PCR tests, clearance by a healthcare professional, or resolution of symptoms. Mobile phlebotomists in the prospective study collected whole blood, serum and a nasopharyngeal or oropharyngeal swab from every participant. Additional blood draws and questionnaires over a 2-month period could optionally be provided by prospective study participants. Before DNA extraction, blood samples from the prospective study were shipped at room temperature or frozen.

What the research found in general, with its limitations: Clinical and demographic metadata were provided uncurated, with the amount varying by source and participant.

TCRbeta CDR3 regions were amplified from genomic DNA by means of the immunoSEQ Assay, a bias-controlled multiplex PCR. Concerning the study's data processing: The number of nucleated cells in each sample was estimated by amplification of reference gene primers within the assay. To quantify the absolute abundance of each unique TCRbeta CDR3 rearrangement, sequence reads were collapsed and filtered. For each sample, productive Simpson clonality was calculated as the square root of Simpson's diversity index across productive rearrangements. Here the immuneACCESS table is served through TCRdb, limited to in-frame sequences with V and J called. Missing clones are a known gap in these copies; in checked studies unresolved V genes cover under half, and the rest lacks a known reason. That table is the source of V, J and clone size, and D and trimming were worked out from the DNA. This sample comprises about 320,000 clones, 89% of them detected only once. Together, the top ten hold approximately 5.2% of the sample.

In regard to this clone: Its antigen is unknown. No much larger clonotype is one base removed from it; base qualities were not supplied.

Input material: PBMCs or T cells enriched from blood (not recorded which). The receptor was derived from a man in his sixties who had recovered from COVID-19. The chain couples TRBV24-1 to TRBJ2-5; TRBD2 agrees with 7 junctional bases. The CDR3 region: CATSERTGGIQETQYF. The bases are TGTGCCACCAGTGAACGGACCGGGGGGATCCAAGAGACCCAGTACTTC.